Presented here are 14 T cell receptor beta chains from one specimen sequenced in a study of tumor and adjacent non-tumor tissue in lung cancer. The template was RNA from unsorted bulk tissue. Three rounds of nested PCR, following a modified ARM-PCR protocol, produced the TCRbeta library. From the multiplex PCR reads, TCRdb called clonotypes with MiXCR, one entry per CDR3 protein. Among tens of thousands of distinct CDR3 sequences, around 60% were seen once, and the ten largest hold around 21%. Sequencing was performed on lung tumor tissue. The receptors come from a man aged 50-59 years with non-small cell lung cancer.

This clonotype showed up many times. The rearrangement links TRBV11-2 to TRBJ2-7; tentative D call: TRBD2 (7 bases). The CDR3 totals 14 residues. Germline CDR1 reads SGHAT; CDR2 reads FQNNGV. Trimming cost V 5 bases and J 4 bases, with 15 bases left between them. The CDR3 DNA is TGTGCCAGCAGCCGCCAAGGGGGGGGGTACGAGCAGTACTTC. It is translated as CASSRQGGGYEQYF. Using reference TRBV11-2 and TRBJ2-7 for the parts outside the CDR3, the full variable domain is EAGVAQSPRYKIIEKRQSVAFWCNPISGHATLYWYQQILGQGPKLLIQFQNNGVVDDSQLPKDRFSAERLKGVDSTLKIQPAKLEDSAVYLCASSRQGGGYEQYFGPGTRLTVT.

A note on this clonotype: This may come from a read error, since a much larger clone is one base off. The chain has TRBV14 and TRBJ2-5; D ambiguous. Germline CDR1 SGHDN, CDR2 FVKESK. This CDR3 comprises 13 residues. CDR3: CANSYSFQETQYF. CDR3 DNA sequence: TGTGCCAACAGCTACAGCTTCCAAGAGACCCAGTACTTC.

Regarding this clonotype: A read error may be the cause here, since a much bigger clone is one base away. The rearrangement links TRBV30 to TRBJ1-2; D not resolved. This CDR3 has 16 amino acids. Trimming took off 2 bases at V and 4 bases at J, with 20 bases between the two ends. Germline V gene lookup returns CDR1 GTSNPN and CDR2 SVGIG (reference sequence). The CDR3 sequence: CAWSPQSAGTGYGYTF. The CDR3 DNA follows: TGTGCCTGGAGTCCGCAAAGCGCGGGAACGGGCTATGGCTACACCTTC.

With respect to this clonotype: A much larger clonotype is one base distant, so this may be a read error. It is likely a read error, because the conserved phenylalanine at the end of the CDR3 is missing. The chain is built from TRBV24-1 and TRBJ2-1; TRBD2 matches at 10 bases. The germline V gene encodes CDR1 KGHDR and CDR2 SFDVKD. Unmatched junction bases numbered 11, after V lost 4 bases and J lost 6 bases. The CDR3 sequence is 17 residues long. CDR3 protein: CATSDRRFSSGSNEQFC. The DNA for the CDR3 is TGTGCCACCAGTGACCGCCGTTTCTCTAGCGGGAGCAATGAGCAGTTCTGC.

This clonotype is a singleton in its sample. It may be a read error: a sequence one base away is much more abundant. The CDR3 loop reads CASCFLGPRGDTQYF. CDR3 sequence (DNA): TGTGCCAGCTGCTTCCTAGGCCCCCGGGGTGATACGCAGTATTTT. The V gene is TRBV28, the J gene TRBJ2-3; tentative D call: TRBD2 (5 bases). Trimming removed 8 bases from V and 6 bases from J, with 21 bases in between. CDR3 size: 15 residues. Germline V lookup: CDR1 MDHEN, CDR2 SYDVKM.

On this clonotype: A read error is possible here, since a much larger clone lies one base away. DNA for the CDR3: TGCATCGGGACTAAAGCTTCACGGGGTGAGCAGTTCTTC. This encodes CIGTKASRGEQFF. The genes are TRBV29-1 and TRBJ2-1; 7 nucleotides match TRBD2. Germline V gene sequence: CDR1 SQVTM, CDR2 ANQGSEA. This CDR3 has 13 amino acids.

This clonotype showed up many times. The gene calls are TRBV6-2 or TRBV6-3 and TRBJ1-2; D is perhaps TRBD1 (6 bases). V lost 6 bases, J lost 7 bases, and 12 bases lay in between. Germline V gene lookup returns CDR1 MNHEY and CDR2 SVGEGT. CDR3 length: 12 residues. The CDR3 spells CASRRDIRGYTF. CDR3 DNA sequence: TGTGCCAGCAGGCGGGACATTCGTGGCTACACCTTC.

This clonotype was recorded once. Relative to the germline gene, one junction end is altered; a read error may explain this. DNA for the CDR3: TGTGGCAGCATTAGCGGGAGCTCCTACGAGCAGTACTTC. It codes for CGSISGSSYEQYF. The V call is TRBV5-8, the J call TRBJ2-7; 9 nucleotides agree with TRBD2. There are 13 residues in the CDR3. Germline V gene sequence: CDR1 SGHTS, CDR2 YDEGEE.

The chain joins TRBV21-1 to TRBJ1-5. TRBV21-1 is marked as a pseudogene. The CDR3 is made up of 13 amino acids. CDR3 nucleotide sequence: TGTGCCAGCAGCAAGGTTAAAGATCAGCCCCAGCATTTT. Residues: CASSKVKDQPQHF.

The chain recombines TRBV12-3 or TRBV12-4 with TRBJ1-2; the match to TRBD1 covers 11 bases. CDR3 size: 13 residues. Germline trimming cut 11 bases from V and 7 bases from J; bases unmatched to any gene: 9. Written as DNA, the CDR3 is TGTGCCGGCGCGGACAGGGGGCGCCTTGGCTACACCTTC. Its translation is CAGADRGRLGYTF.

Only a few counts were recorded for this clonotype. This could be a read error, since a much larger clone is one nucleotide away. The chain couples TRBV6-2 or TRBV6-3 to TRBJ1-1, with a weak D call TRBD1 (5 bases). With 8 bases removed from V and 6 bases from J, the gap between germline ends came to 16 bases. The CDR3 extends over 13 amino acids. In germline, CDR1 is MNHEY, CDR2 SVGEGT. Here the CDR3 reads CASGMGHTAEAFF. CDR3 nucleotide sequence: TGTGCCAGCGGGATGGGGCATACGGCTGAAGCTTTCTTT.

This clonotype was recorded at least ten times. This chain joins TRBV4-2 and TRBJ2-3; TRBD2 aligns across 9 bases. Germline V gene lookup returns CDR1 LGHNA and CDR2 YNFKEQ. Unmatched junction bases numbered 4, after V lost 0 bases and J lost 3 bases. The CDR3 runs 16 residues. As DNA, the CDR3 is TGTGCCAGCAGCCAAGATAGCGGGAGTAGAACAGATACGCAGTATTTT. This sequence encodes CASSQDSGSRTDTQYF.

About this clonotype: A much larger clonotype is one base distant, so this may be a read error. The chain links TRBV20-1 to TRBJ2-3; D is tentatively TRBD1 or TRBD2 (5 bases each). Germline-derived CDR1 and CDR2 are DFQATT and SNEGSKA (reference sequence). V lost 8 bases and J 8 bases, leaving 20 bases between the germline ends. This CDR3 region has 13 residues. For the CDR3, the DNA is TGCAGTACTCCGGACTCTAGGCAGGGTACGCAGTATTTT. Amino acids: CSTPDSRQGTQYF.

This chain uses TRBV29-1 with TRBJ1-1; D is possibly TRBD1 (5 bases). The CDR3 runs to 13 residues. CDR1 is SQVTM and CDR2 is ANQGSEA in the germline V gene. Trimming removed 3 bases at V and 12 bases at J, with 20 bases between. CDR3 sequence reads: CSVDIGEESATFF. CDR3 sequence (DNA): TGCAGCGTTGATATAGGGGAGGAATCCGCAACTTTCTTT.